This T cell receptor (beta chain) is drawn from a study of ipilimumab plus nivolumab after autologous stem cell transplantation. TCRdb's table, derived via immunoSEQ multiplex PCR, lists solely in-frame clones and lacks some. The sample has over 10,000 clones; 65% to 75% are singletons. Broader study findings: TCR repertoire, Treg phenotype and gut microbiota reportedly support more study of this approach.

Note on this clone: No antigen is known for it.

This receptor was obtained from a male donor with multiple myeloma. The starting material was PBMCs, obtained in a trial of ipilimumab plus nivolumab as post-transplant consolidation.

DNA for the CDR3: TGCGCCAGCAGCTTGGTTCAGGACGGAAGTGGCTACACCTTC. It encodes CASSLVQDGSGYTF. This chain uses TRBV5-1 with TRBJ1-2, with no clear D. The V gene lost 0 bases and the J gene lost 7 bases, with 13 bases spanning the gap. The germline V gene encodes CDR1 SGHRS and CDR2 YFSETQ. This CDR3 is 14 amino acids long.